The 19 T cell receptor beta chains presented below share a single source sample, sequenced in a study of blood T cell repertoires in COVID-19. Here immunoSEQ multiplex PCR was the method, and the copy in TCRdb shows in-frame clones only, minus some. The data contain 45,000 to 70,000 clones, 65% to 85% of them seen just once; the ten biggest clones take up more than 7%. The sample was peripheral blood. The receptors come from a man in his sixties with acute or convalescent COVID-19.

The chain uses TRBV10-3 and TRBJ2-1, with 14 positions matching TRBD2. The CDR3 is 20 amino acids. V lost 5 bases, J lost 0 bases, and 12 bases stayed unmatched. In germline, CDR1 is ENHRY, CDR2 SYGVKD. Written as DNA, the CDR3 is TGTGCCATCAGTACTGGACTAGCGGGGGGCAATAAGGGCTCCTACAATGAGCAGTTCTTC. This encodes CAISTGLAGGNKGSYNEQFF.

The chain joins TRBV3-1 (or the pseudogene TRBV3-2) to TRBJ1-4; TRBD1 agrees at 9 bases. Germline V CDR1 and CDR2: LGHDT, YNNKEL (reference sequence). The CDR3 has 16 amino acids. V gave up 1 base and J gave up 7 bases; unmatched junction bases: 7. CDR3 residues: CASSQGGTGWGEKLFF. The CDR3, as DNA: TGTGCCAGCAGCCAAGGGGGGACAGGGTGGGGTGAAAAACTGTTTTTT.

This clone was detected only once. CDR3 sequence: CASSLAGDNSPLHF. CDR3 coding DNA: TGCGCCAGCAGCTTGGCCGGGGATAATTCACCCCTCCACTTT. The chain recombines TRBV5-1 with TRBJ1-6; D unresolved. Looked up from germline, CDR1 is SGHRS and CDR2 is YFSETQ. The CDR3 covers 14 residues. Trimming removed 0 bases from V and 5 bases from J, with 6 bases in between.

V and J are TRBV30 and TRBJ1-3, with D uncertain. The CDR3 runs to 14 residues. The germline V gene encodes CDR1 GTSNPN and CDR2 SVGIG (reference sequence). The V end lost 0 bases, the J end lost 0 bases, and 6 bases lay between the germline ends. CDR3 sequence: CAWSVSRSGNTIYF. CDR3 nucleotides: TGTGCCTGGAGTGTATCCCGCTCTGGAAACACCATATATTTT.

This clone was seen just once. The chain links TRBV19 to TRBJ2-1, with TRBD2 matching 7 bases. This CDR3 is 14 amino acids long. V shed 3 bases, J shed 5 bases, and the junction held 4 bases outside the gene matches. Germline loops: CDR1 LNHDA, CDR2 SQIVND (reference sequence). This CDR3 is CASSIQRGHNEQFF. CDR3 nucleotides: TGTGCCAGTAGTATCCAGCGGGGACACAATGAGCAGTTCTTC.

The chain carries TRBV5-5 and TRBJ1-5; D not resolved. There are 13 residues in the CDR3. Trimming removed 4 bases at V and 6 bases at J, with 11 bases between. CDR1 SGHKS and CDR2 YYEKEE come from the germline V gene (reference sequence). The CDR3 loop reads CASSLGGSQPQHF. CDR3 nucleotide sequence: TGTGCCAGCAGCCTCGGAGGGAGTCAGCCCCAGCATTTT.

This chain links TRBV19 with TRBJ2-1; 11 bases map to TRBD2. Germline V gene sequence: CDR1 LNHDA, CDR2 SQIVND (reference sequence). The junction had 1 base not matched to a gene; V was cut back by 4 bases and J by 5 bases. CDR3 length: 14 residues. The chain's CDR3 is CASSRLAGHNEQFF. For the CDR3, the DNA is TGTGCCAGTAGTAGACTAGCGGGGCACAATGAGCAGTTCTTC.

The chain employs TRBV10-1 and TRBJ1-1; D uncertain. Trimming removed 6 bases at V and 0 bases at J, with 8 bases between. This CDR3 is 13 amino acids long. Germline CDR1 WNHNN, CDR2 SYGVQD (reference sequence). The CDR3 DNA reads TGCGCCAGCAGGTATGAGCTGAACACTGAAGCTTTCTTT. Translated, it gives CASRYELNTEAFF.

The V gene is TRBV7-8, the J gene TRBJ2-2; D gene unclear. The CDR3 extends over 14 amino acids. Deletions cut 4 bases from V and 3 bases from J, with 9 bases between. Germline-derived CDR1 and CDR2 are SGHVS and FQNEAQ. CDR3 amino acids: CASSSRRDTGELFF. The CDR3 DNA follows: TGTGCCAGCAGCTCCCGACGGGACACCGGGGAGCTGTTTTTT.

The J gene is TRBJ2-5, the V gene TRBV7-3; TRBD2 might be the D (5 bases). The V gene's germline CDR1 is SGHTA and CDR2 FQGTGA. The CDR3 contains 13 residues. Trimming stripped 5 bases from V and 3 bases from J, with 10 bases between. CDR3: CASSPKREETQYF. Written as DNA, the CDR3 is TGTGCCAGCAGCCCCAAGAGGGAAGAGACCCAGTACTTC.

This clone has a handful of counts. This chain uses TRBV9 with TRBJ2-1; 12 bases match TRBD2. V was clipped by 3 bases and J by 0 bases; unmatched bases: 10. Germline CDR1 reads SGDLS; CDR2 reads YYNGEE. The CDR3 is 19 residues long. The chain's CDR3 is CASSGGRLAGAYSYNEQFF. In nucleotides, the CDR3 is TGTGCCAGCAGCGGAGGGAGACTAGCGGGGGCCTACTCCTACAATGAGCAGTTCTTC.

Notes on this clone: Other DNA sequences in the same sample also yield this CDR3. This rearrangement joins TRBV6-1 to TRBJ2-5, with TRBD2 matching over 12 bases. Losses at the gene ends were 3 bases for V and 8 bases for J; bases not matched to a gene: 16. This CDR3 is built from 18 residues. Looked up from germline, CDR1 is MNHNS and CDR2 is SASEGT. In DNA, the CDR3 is TGTGCCAGCAGTGATCCGACTAGCGGGGGCCTTCAAGGGGAAACCCAGTACTTC. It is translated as CASSDPTSGGLQGETQYF.

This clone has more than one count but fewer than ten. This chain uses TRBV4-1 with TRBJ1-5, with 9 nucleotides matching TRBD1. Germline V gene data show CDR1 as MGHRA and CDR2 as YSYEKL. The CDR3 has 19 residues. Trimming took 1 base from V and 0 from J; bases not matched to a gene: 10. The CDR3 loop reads CASSQVGTGKKDSNQPQHF. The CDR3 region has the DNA TGCGCCAGCAGCCAAGTAGGGACAGGGAAGAAGGATAGCAATCAGCCCCAGCATTTT.

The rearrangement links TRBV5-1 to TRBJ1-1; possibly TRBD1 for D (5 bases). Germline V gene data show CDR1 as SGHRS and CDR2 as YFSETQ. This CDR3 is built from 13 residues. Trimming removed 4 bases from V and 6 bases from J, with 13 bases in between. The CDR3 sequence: CASSQGSHPEAFF. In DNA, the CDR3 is TGCGCCAGCAGCCAGGGAAGCCACCCTGAAGCTTTCTTT. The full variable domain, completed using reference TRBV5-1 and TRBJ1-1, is KAGVTQTPRYLIKTRGQQVTLSCSPISGHRSVSWYQQTPGQGLQFLFEYFSETQRNKGNFPGRFSGRQFSNSRSEMNVSTLELGDSALYLCASSQGSHPEAFFGQGTRLTVV.

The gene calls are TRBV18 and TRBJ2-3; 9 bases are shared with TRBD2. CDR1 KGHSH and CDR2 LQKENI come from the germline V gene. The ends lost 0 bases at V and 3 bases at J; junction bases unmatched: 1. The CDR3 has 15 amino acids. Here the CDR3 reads CASSPPGLATDTQYF. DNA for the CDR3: TGTGCCAGCTCACCACCGGGACTAGCAACAGATACGCAGTATTTT.

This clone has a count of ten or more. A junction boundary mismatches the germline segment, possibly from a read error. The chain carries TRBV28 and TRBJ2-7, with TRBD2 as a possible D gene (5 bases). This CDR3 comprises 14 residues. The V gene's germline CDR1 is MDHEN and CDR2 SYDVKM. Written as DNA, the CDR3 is TGTGCCAGCCGTTTCGGAGGTCCCTTGTACGAGCAGTACTTC. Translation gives CASRFGGPLYEQYF.

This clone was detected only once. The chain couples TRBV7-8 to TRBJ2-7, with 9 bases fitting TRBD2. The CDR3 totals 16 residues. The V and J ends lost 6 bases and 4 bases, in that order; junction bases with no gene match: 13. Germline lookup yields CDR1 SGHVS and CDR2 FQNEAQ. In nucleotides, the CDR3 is TGTGCCAGCAGTCCTATGACTAGCGGAGTATTTTACGAGCAGTACTTC. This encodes CASSPMTSGVFYEQYF.

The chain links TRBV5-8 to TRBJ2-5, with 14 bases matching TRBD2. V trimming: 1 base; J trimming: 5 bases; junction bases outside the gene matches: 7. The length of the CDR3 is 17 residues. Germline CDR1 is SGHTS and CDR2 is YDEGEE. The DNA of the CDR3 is TGTGCCAGCAGCTTGCCCGGACTAGCGGGGGGCCTGGAGACCCAGTACTTC. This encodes CASSLPGLAGGLETQYF.

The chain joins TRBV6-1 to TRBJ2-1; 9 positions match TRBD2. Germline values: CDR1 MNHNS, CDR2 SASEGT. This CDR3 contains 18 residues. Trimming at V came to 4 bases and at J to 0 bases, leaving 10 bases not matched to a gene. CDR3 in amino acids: CASSGGLTSGFSYNEQFF. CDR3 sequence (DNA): TGTGCCAGCAGTGGGGGACTCACTAGCGGGTTCTCCTACAATGAGCAGTTCTTC.